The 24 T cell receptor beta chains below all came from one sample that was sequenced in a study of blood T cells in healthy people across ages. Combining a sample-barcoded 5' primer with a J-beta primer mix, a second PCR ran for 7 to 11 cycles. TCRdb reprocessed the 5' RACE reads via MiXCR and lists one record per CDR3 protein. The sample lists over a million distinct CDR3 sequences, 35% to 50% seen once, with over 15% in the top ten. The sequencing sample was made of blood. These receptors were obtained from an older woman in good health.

The CDR3: CSARRTPYEQYF. CDR3 coding DNA: TGCAGCGCTCGCCGTACCCCCTACGAGCAGTACTTC. The chain couples TRBV29-1 to TRBJ2-7; D uncertain. The CDR3 sequence is 12 residues long. The V gene lost 7 bases and the J gene lost 2 bases, with 12 bases spanning the gap. In germline, CDR1 is SQVTM, CDR2 ANQGSEA.

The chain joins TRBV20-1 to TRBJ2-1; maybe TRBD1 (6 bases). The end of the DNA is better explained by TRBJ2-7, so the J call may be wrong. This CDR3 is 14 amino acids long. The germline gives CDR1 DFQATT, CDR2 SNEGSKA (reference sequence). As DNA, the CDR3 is TGCAGTGCTAAAGACAGGAGCTCCTACAATGAGCAGTACTTC. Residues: CSAKDRSSYNEQYF.

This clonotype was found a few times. The CDR3 loop is CASGVAATYEQYF. In DNA form, the CDR3 reads TGTGCCAGCGGTGTAGCGGCGACCTACGAGCAGTACTTC. This chain uses TRBV2 with TRBJ2-4; TRBD2 might be the D (6 bases). The J call may not be correct, given that the DNA end is closer to TRBJ2-7. Germline CDR1 reads SNHLY; CDR2 reads FYNNEI. The CDR3 consists of 13 residues.

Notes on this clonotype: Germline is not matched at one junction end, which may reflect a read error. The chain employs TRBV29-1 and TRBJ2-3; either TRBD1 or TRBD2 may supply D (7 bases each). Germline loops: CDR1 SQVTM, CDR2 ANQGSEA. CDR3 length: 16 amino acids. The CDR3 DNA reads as TGCAGCGTCCTCACCCGACAGGGAGGGAGGGTAGATACGCGGTATTTT. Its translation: CSVLTRQGGRVDTRYF.

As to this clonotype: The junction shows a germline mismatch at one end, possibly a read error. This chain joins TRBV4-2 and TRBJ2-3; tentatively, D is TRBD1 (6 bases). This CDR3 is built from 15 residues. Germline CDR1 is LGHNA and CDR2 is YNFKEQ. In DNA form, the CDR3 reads TGTACCAGCAGCCAATCCGGGACAACGGGCGATACGCAGTATTTT. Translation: CTSSQSGTTGDTQYF.

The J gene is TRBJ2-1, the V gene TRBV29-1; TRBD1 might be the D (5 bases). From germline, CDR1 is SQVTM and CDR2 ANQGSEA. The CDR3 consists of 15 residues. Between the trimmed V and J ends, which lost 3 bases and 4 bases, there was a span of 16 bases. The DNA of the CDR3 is TGCAGCGTTGATGGTCAAGGGGTTACTTACAATGAGCAGTTCTTC. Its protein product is CSVDGQGVTYNEQFF.

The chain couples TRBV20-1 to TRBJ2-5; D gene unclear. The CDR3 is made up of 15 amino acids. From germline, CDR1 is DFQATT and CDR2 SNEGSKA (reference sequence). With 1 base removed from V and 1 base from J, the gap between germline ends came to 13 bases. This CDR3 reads CSARALRDPQETQYF. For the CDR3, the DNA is TGCAGTGCTAGAGCCCTTAGAGATCCCCAAGAGACCCAGTACTTC.

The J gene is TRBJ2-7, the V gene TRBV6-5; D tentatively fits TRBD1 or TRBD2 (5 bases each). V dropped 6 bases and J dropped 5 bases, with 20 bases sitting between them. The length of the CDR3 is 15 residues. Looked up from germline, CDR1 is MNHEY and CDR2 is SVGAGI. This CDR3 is CASSNGIVRGHEQYF. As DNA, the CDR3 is TGTGCCAGCAGCAATGGGATCGTGAGGGGCCACGAGCAGTACTTC.

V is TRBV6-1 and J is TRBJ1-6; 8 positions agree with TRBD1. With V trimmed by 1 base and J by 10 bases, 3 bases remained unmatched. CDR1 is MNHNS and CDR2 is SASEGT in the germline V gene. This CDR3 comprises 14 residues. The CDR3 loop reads CASSEGTGSSPLHF. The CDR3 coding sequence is TGTGCCAGCAGTGAAGGGACAGGGAGCTCACCCCTCCACTTT.

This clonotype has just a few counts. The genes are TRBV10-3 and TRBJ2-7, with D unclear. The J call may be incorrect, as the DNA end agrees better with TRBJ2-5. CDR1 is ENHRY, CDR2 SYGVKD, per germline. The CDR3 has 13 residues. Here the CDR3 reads CAISQTLGETQYF. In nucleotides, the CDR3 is TGTGCCATCAGCCAGACCCTAGGGGAGACCCAGTACTTC.

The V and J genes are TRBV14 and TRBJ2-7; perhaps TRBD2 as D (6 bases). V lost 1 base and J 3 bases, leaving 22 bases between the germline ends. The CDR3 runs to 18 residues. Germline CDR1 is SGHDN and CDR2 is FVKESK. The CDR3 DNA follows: TGTGCCAGCAGCCAAGGTGGTTTTAGCGGAGACGCTGGCTACGAGCAGTACTTC. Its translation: CASSQGGFSGDAGYEQYF.

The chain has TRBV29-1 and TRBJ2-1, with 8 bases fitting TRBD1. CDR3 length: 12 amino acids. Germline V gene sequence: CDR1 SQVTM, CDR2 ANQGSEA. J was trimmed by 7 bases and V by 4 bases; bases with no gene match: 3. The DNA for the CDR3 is TGCAGCGTTGGGACAGGGAGTAATGAGCAGTTCTTC. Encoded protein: CSVGTGSNEQFF.

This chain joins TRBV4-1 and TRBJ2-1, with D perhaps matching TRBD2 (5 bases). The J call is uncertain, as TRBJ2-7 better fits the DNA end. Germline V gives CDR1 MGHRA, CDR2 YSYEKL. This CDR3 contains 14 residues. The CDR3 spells CASSVQRLYNEQYF. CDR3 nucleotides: TGCGCCAGCAGCGTCCAGCGGTTATACAATGAGCAGTACTTC.

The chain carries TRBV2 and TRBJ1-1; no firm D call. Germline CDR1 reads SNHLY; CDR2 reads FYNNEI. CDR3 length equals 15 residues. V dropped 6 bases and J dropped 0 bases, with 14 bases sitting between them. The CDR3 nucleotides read TGTGCCAGCAGGGCTAGAGGGCCCATGAACACTGAAGCTTTCTTT. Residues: CASRARGPMNTEAFF.

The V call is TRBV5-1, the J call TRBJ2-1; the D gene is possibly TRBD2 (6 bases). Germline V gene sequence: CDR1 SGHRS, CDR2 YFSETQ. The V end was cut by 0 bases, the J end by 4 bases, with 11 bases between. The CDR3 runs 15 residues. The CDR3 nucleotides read TGCGCCAGCAGCTTGGCGGCTAGCGAATACAATGAGCAGTTCTTC. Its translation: CASSLAASEYNEQFF. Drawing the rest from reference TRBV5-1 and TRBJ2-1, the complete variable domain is KAGVTQTPRYLIKTRGQQVTLSCSPISGHRSVSWYQQTPGQGLQFLFEYFSETQRNKGNFPGRFSGRQFSNSRSEMNVSTLELGDSALYLCASSLAASEYNEQFFGPGTRLTVL.

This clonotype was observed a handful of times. The CDR3: CASSLGGRVYNEQFF. The CDR3 nucleotides read TGCGCCAGCAGCTTGGGCGGGAGGGTCTACAATGAGCAGTTCTTC. This chain uses TRBV5-1 with TRBJ2-1; 9 nucleotides agree with TRBD2. V lost 0 bases, J lost 3 bases, and 1 base stayed unmatched. The CDR3 has 15 amino acids. From germline, CDR1 is SGHRS and CDR2 YFSETQ. The complete variable domain, with remaining parts taken from reference TRBV5-1 and TRBJ2-1, reads KAGVTQTPRYLIKTRGQQVTLSCSPISGHRSVSWYQQTPGQGLQFLFEYFSETQRNKGNFPGRFSGRQFSNSRSEMNVSTLELGDSALYLCASSLGGRVYNEQFFGPGTRLTVL.

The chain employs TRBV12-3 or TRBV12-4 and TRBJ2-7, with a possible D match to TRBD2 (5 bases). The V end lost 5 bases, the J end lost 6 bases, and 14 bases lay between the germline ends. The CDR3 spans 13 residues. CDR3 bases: TGTGCCAGCAGTCCTACTAGGGCCCTCGAGCAGTACTTC. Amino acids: CASSPTRALEQYF.

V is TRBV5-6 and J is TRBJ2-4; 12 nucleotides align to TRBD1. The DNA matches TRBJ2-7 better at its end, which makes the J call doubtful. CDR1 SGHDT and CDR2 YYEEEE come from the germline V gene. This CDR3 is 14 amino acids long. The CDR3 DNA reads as TGTGCCAGCAGAGGGGACAGGGGGCTTTACGAGCAGTACTTC. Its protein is CASRGDRGLYEQYF.

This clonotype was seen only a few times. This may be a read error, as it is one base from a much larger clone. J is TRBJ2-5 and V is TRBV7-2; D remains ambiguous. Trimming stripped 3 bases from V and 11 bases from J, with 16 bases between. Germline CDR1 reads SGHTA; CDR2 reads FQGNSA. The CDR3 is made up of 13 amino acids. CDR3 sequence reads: CASSLWVRNEQYF. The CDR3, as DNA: TGTGCCAGCAGCTTGTGGGTACGCAATGAGCAGTACTTC.

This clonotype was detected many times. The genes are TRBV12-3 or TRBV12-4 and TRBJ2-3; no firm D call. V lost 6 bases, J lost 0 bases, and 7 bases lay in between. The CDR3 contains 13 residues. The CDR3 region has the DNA TGTGCCAGCAGCTTACGCAGCACAGATACGCAGTATTTT. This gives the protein CASSLRSTDTQYF.

The CDR3 DNA reads TGCAGTGCTAGGAGGGAAACCGTCTCCTACGAGCAGTACTTC. Protein product: CSARRETVSYEQYF. The chain joins TRBV20-1 to TRBJ2-7; TRBD2 might be the D (5 bases). Per the germline V gene, CDR1 is DFQATT and CDR2 is SNEGSKA (reference sequence). The CDR3 extends over 14 amino acids. With 3 bases removed from V and 0 bases from J, the gap between germline ends came to 12 bases.

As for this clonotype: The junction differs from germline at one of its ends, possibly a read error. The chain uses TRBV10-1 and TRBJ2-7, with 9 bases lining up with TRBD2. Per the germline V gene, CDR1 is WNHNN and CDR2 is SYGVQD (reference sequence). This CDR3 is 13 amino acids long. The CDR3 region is CASSVGLAVEQYF. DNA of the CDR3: TGCGCCAGTAGTGTGGGACTAGCTGTCGAGCAGTACTTC.

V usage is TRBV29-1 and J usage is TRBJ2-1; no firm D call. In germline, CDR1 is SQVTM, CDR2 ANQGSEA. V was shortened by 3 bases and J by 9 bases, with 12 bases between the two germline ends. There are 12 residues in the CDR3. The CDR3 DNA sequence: TGCAGCGTTGATCTGGCGGATCTTGAGCAGTTCTTC. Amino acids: CSVDLADLEQFF.

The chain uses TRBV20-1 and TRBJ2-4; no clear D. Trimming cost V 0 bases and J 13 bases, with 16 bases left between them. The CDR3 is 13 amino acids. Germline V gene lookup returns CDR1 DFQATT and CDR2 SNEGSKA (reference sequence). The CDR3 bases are TGCAGTGCTAGAGAAGGTCTACCTGGGTCCCAGTACTTC. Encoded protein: CSAREGLPGSQYF.